The next 32 T cell receptor beta chains were all read from a single sample in a study of control samples from healthy donors and cancer patients. Sequencing was performed with immunoSEQ multiplex PCR; in TCRdb, only in-frame clones are kept and a portion is missing. The sample carries 120,000 to 150,000 clones, approximately 92% recorded once. Specimen: blood. The receptors stem from a man younger than 40 in good health.

This clone was observed once. The V gene is TRBV4-3, the J gene TRBJ2-2; no clear D. From germline, CDR1 is LGHNA and CDR2 YSLEER. The CDR3 consists of 16 residues. Trimming shortened V by 0 bases and J by 4 bases, and 12 bases separated the two germline ends. The CDR3 region has the DNA TGCGCCAGCAGCCAAGAAGATAGAGTCCCCACCGGGGAGCTGTTTTTT. Translated, it gives CASSQEDRVPTGELFF.

The chain uses TRBV2 and TRBJ1-5; D possibly corresponds to TRBD1 (5 bases). The CDR3 extends over 15 amino acids. CDR1 and CDR2 from the germline V gene are SNHLY and FYNNEI. The germline V and J ends were trimmed by 7 bases and 7 bases, with 20 bases remaining between them. CDR3 in DNA: TGTGCCAGCAACAACTTGCAGGGTGGTGGGCAGCCCCAGCATTTT. Translating it yields CASNNLQGGGQPQHF.

This clone was picked up one time. CDR3 nucleotide sequence: TGCGCCAGCAGGATCAAGAATTTGGCCAGCTCCTACAATGAGCAGTTCTTC. Translating gives CASRIKNLASSYNEQFF. The chain carries TRBV5-1 and TRBJ2-1; D unclear. V lost 5 bases to trimming and J lost 0 bases, with 18 bases between them. Germline values: CDR1 SGHRS, CDR2 YFSETQ. CDR3 length equals 17 residues.

V and J are TRBV28 and TRBJ1-2, with 8 bases fitting TRBD1. Germline trimming cut 5 bases from V and 4 bases from J; bases unmatched to any gene: 6. This CDR3 is 14 amino acids long. Per the germline V gene, CDR1 is MDHEN and CDR2 is SYDVKM. CDR3 nucleotides: TGTGCCAGCAGTAAGGACAGGGTTATCTATGGCTACACCTTC. Translation: CASSKDRVIYGYTF.

By frequency in the sample, this clone is medium-sized. DNA for the CDR3: TGTGCCAGTAGTATTTCTTTGAATGAGCAGTTCTTC. Its protein is CASSISLNEQFF. The V and J genes are TRBV19 and TRBJ2-1, with D unclear. V lost 3 bases to trimming and J lost 7 bases, with 7 bases between them. The CDR3 runs to 12 residues. The germline V gene encodes CDR1 LNHDA and CDR2 SQIVND (reference sequence). Looking up the rest from reference TRBV19 and TRBJ2-1 gives the full variable domain: DGGITQSPKYLFRKEGQNVTLSCEQNLNHDAMYWYRQDPGQGLRLIYYSQIVNDFQKGDIAEGYSVSREKKESFPLTVTSAQKNPTAFYLCASSISLNEQFFGPGTRLTVL.

The V gene is TRBV27, the J gene TRBJ2-1; 9 nucleotides line up with TRBD2. Germline lookup yields CDR1 MNHEY and CDR2 SMNVEV (reference sequence). Trimming removed 2 bases from V and 9 bases from J; junction bases left unmatched: 8. The CDR3 runs to 15 residues. The chain's CDR3 is CASSLLAGHYVEQFF. The CDR3 DNA reads TGTGCCAGCAGTTTACTAGCGGGACACTATGTTGAGCAGTTCTTC.

The chain has TRBV2 and TRBJ1-2; possible D gene TRBD1, 6 bases. CDR1 and CDR2 from the germline V gene are SNHLY and FYNNEI. Trimming removed 3 bases from V and 1 base from J, with 9 bases in between. There are 14 residues in the CDR3. CDR3 residues: CASSDIGGNYGYTF. The DNA of the CDR3 is TGTGCCAGCAGTGATATAGGGGGTAACTATGGCTACACCTTC.

This chain uses TRBV4-1 with TRBJ2-4; perhaps TRBD1 as D (6 bases). This CDR3 has 15 residues. Germline assignment: CDR1 MGHRA and CDR2 YSYEKL. With 3 bases removed from V and 5 bases from J, the gap between germline ends came to 14 bases. CDR3 residues: CASSHGGGYQNIQYF. The CDR3 region has the DNA TGCGCCAGCAGCCATGGGGGCGGGTACCAAAACATTCAGTACTTC.

This chain connects TRBV2 to TRBJ2-2; the match to TRBD1 covers 8 bases. J gave up 2 bases and V 6 bases, and 8 bases lay outside the gene matches. This CDR3 spans 16 amino acids. Germline CDR1 is SNHLY and CDR2 is FYNNEI. The CDR3 region is CASSQGQGRNTGELFF. CDR3 in DNA: TGTGCCAGCAGCCAAGGACAGGGTCGTAACACCGGGGAGCTGTTTTTT.

The chain carries TRBV18 and TRBJ2-7, with 9 bases that match TRBD1. This CDR3 has 16 amino acids. V trimming: 3 bases; J trimming: 2 bases; junction bases outside the gene matches: 8. Germline CDR1 and CDR2: KGHSH and LQKENI. The chain's CDR3 is CASSPLGQGSPYEQYF. Written as DNA, the CDR3 is TGTGCCAGCTCACCCCTCGGACAGGGGAGCCCCTACGAGCAGTACTTC.

The rearrangement uses TRBV18 and TRBJ1-1; the D gene is possibly TRBD1 (6 bases). The CDR3 spans 13 residues. CDR1 is KGHSH, CDR2 LQKENI, per germline. V dropped 8 bases and J dropped 0 bases, with 10 bases sitting between them. The CDR3: CASKQGLNTEAFF. The DNA of the CDR3 is TGTGCCAGCAAACAGGGCCTGAACACTGAAGCTTTCTTT.

The J gene is TRBJ2-3, the V gene TRBV7-8; D call uncertain. Germline values: CDR1 SGHVS, CDR2 FQNEAQ. Trimming removed 2 bases at V and 2 bases at J, with 5 bases between. The CDR3 totals 13 residues. CDR3 DNA: TGTGCCAGCAGCTTATACGTCACAGATACGCAGTATTTT. This encodes CASSLYVTDTQYF.

This chain joins TRBV27 and TRBJ1-5; 9 bases are shared with TRBD1. V lost 5 bases, J lost 9 bases, and 5 bases stayed unmatched. Germline V gene data show CDR1 as MNHEY and CDR2 as SMNVEV (reference sequence). The CDR3 has 13 amino acids. This CDR3 is CASSPRQGGPQHF. The CDR3 nucleotides read TGTGCCAGCAGTCCGCGACAGGGGGGGCCCCAGCATTTT.

The gene calls are TRBV28 and TRBJ2-1; D remains unclear. CDR1 is MDHEN, CDR2 SYDVKM, per germline. The CDR3 spans 16 residues. V lost 2 bases, J lost 7 bases, and 18 bases lay in between. CDR3 residues: CASSLVKGRAQNEQFF. CDR3 sequence (DNA): TGTGCCAGCAGTTTAGTGAAGGGCAGAGCCCAAAATGAGCAGTTCTTC.

The rearrangement links TRBV6-1 to TRBJ1-5; no firm D call. From germline, CDR1 is MNHNS and CDR2 SASEGT. Deletions cut 1 base from V and 4 bases from J, with 8 bases between. The CDR3 consists of 14 residues. The CDR3 here is CASSEEVGNQPQHF. Written as DNA, the CDR3 is TGTGCCAGCAGTGAAGAGGTGGGTAATCAGCCCCAGCATTTT.

V is TRBV5-5 and J is TRBJ2-1; 7 bases fit TRBD2. CDR1 and CDR2 (germline): SGHKS, YYEKEE (reference sequence). V shed 2 bases and J 4 bases; nucleotides not matched to a gene: 18. The CDR3 has 19 amino acids. CDR3 protein: CASSFYGSWEGPLYNEQFF. The CDR3 region has the DNA TGTGCCAGCAGCTTTTATGGCTCGTGGGAGGGCCCTCTTTACAATGAGCAGTTCTTC.

The chain has TRBV28 and TRBJ1-1; tentative D call: TRBD1 (5 bases). The germline V gene encodes CDR1 MDHEN and CDR2 SYDVKM. Trimming stripped 2 bases from V and 5 bases from J, with 9 bases between. The CDR3 contains 13 residues. CDR3 amino acids: CASSLGGWTEAFF. The CDR3 coding sequence is TGTGCCAGCAGTTTAGGGGGGTGGACTGAAGCTTTCTTT.

V is TRBV28 and J is TRBJ1-1, with 7 bases matching TRBD1. The germline CDR1 and CDR2 sequences are MDHEN and SYDVKM. The ends lost 5 bases at V and 0 bases at J; junction bases unmatched: 12. The CDR3 extends over 17 amino acids. The DNA for the CDR3 is TGTGCCAGCAGTCCGATGGGACAGTACTATATGAACACTGAAGCTTTCTTT. The encoded protein is CASSPMGQYYMNTEAFF.

The V call is TRBV11-2, the J call TRBJ2-7; 8 bases line up with TRBD1. CDR1 and CDR2 (germline): SGHAT, FQNNGV. V lost 5 bases, J lost 0 bases, and 6 bases stayed unmatched. CDR3 size: 15 residues. The CDR3 DNA reads TGTGCCAGCAGCCGACAGGGGCTAGACTCCTACGAGCAGTACTTC. This gives the protein CASSRQGLDSYEQYF.

This clone appeared a single time. CDR3 sequence: CASTLTGGRYNEQFF. Here the CDR3 DNA reads TGTGCCAGCACCCTTACGGGGGGGCGCTACAATGAGCAGTTCTTC. The chain links TRBV28 to TRBJ2-1, with TRBD2 matching over 8 bases. The CDR3 is made up of 15 amino acids. Per the germline V gene, CDR1 is MDHEN and CDR2 is SYDVKM. J gave up 3 bases and V 7 bases, and 8 bases lay outside the gene matches.

This chain joins TRBV30 and TRBJ1-3; no clear D gene. Trimming took 4 bases from V and 0 from J, leaving 10 bases between them. CDR1 and CDR2 from the germline V gene are GTSNPN and SVGIG (reference sequence). The CDR3 consists of 14 residues. The CDR3 DNA sequence: TGTGCCTGGAATAGGATGACCTCTGGAAACACCATATATTTT. It specifies CAWNRMTSGNTIYF.

The chain has TRBV27 and TRBJ2-1; 9 bases map to TRBD2. Germline V gene data show CDR1 as MNHEY and CDR2 as SMNVEV (reference sequence). Unmatched junction bases numbered 3, after V lost 2 bases and J lost 4 bases. This CDR3 has 15 amino acids. The CDR3 DNA follows: TGTGCCAGCAGTTTAAAAGCGGGAGGTTACAATGAGCAGTTCTTC. Amino acid sequence: CASSLKAGGYNEQFF.

This chain joins TRBV9 and TRBJ2-1; D remains unclear. V was shortened by 3 bases and J by 2 bases, with 12 bases between the two germline ends. There are 15 residues in the CDR3. The V gene's germline CDR1 is SGDLS and CDR2 YYNGEE. CDR3 in DNA: TGTGCCAGCAGCGCTGCTTCTACCACCTACAATGAGCAGTTCTTC. Translation: CASSAASTTYNEQFF.

The V gene is TRBV19, the J gene TRBJ1-1; D is possibly TRBD1 (5 bases). The CDR3 extends over 16 amino acids. Trimming left V 1 base short and J 5 bases short, with 17 bases between. Germline assignment: CDR1 LNHDA and CDR2 SQIVND (reference sequence). DNA for the CDR3: TGTGCCAGTAGTATAGGCACCAAAACAGGAAAAACTGAAGCTTTCTTT. Its protein is CASSIGTKTGKTEAFF.

V is TRBV24-1 and J is TRBJ2-7; TRBD1 aligns across 7 bases. V gave up 9 bases and J gave up 2 bases; unmatched junction bases: 6. CDR3 length: 13 amino acids. Germline CDR1 KGHDR, CDR2 SFDVKD. The CDR3 spells CATEDRRTYEQYF. CDR3 nucleotides: TGTGCCACCGAGGACAGGAGAACCTACGAGCAGTACTTC.

The rearrangement uses TRBV6-5 and TRBJ2-3, with 9 bases that match TRBD1. This CDR3 has 15 amino acids. CDR1 and CDR2 (germline): MNHEY, SVGAGI. Trimming removed 6 bases from V and 2 bases from J; junction bases left unmatched: 6. CDR3 protein: CASSQGQGITDTQYF. The CDR3 DNA follows: TGTGCCAGCAGCCAGGGACAGGGTATCACAGATACGCAGTATTTT.

The chain joins TRBV21-1 to TRBJ1-3; no DNA check was done on the table's D call, TRBD1. TRBV21-1 is shown as a pseudogene. CDR3 size: 16 residues. Written as DNA, the CDR3 is TGTGCCAGCAGCAACCCTCAGGGGGCGGCTGGAAACACCATATATTTT. Translating gives CASSNPQGAAGNTIYF.

The rearrangement links TRBV20-1 to TRBJ1-5; no definite D call. Germline-derived CDR1 and CDR2 are DFQATT and SNEGSKA (reference sequence). V gave up 3 bases and J gave up 2 bases, with 8 bases separating them. This CDR3 is 13 amino acids long. As DNA, the CDR3 is TGCAGTGCTAGTGAGGTCCGCAATCAGCCCCAGCATTTT. Its translation is CSASEVRNQPQHF.

The chain is built from TRBV12-3 or TRBV12-4 and TRBJ2-2; D perhaps matches TRBD1 (6 bases). The CDR3 loop spans 13 amino acids. Trimming removed 6 bases at V and 4 bases at J, with 9 bases between. The CDR3 DNA reads as TGTGCCAGCAGACAGGGAAGCACCGGGGAGCTGTTTTTT. Its translation: CASRQGSTGELFF.

The chain combines TRBV19 with TRBJ2-3, with TRBD2 matching 11 bases. The CDR3 runs to 20 residues. V dropped 6 bases and J dropped 2; count of bases not matched to a gene: 19. Germline V gene lookup returns CDR1 LNHDA and CDR2 SQIVND (reference sequence). CDR3 bases: TGTGCCAGTAGCAACCCACTAGCGGGAGAGAGAAATGAGCCCACAGATACGCAGTATTTT. This sequence encodes CASSNPLAGERNEPTDTQYF.

CDR3 nucleotide sequence: TGCACCAGCAGCCAAGGTCTAGCGGGAAATAAAACCTACGAGCAGTACTTC. Translating it yields CTSSQGLAGNKTYEQYF. The chain is built from TRBV1 and TRBJ2-7; the D call TRBD2 from the table was never checked on the DNA. TRBV1 is marked as a pseudogene. This CDR3 spans 17 amino acids.

In its sample, this clone was seen a few times. The rearrangement uses TRBV4-2 and TRBJ2-3, with 7 bases that match TRBD2. Per the germline V gene, CDR1 is LGHNA and CDR2 is YNFKEQ. The length of the CDR3 is 17 residues. Germline trimming cut 3 bases from V and 1 base from J; bases unmatched to any gene: 10. CDR3 in amino acids: CASSQALSAGGTDTQYF. The CDR3 DNA follows: TGTGCCAGCAGCCAGGCCTTGTCCGCGGGAGGCACAGATACGCAGTATTTT.